This passage covers 24 T cell receptor beta chains from one sample sequenced in a study of shared clonotypes between healthy human individuals (TCRdb year 2020). Library preparation employed the immunoSEQ multiplex PCR assay. The table was pulled from immuneACCESS by TCRdb, which kept in-frame rearrangements only. Such tables lose some clones; where checked, under half of the loss comes from unresolved V genes, and the rest has no known cause. A total of around 2.3 million clones appear in this sample, more than 90% of them only once. The ten largest clones represent around 0.13% of the sample. Sequences were obtained from naive CD4+ T cells sorted from blood. The cell subset or site label of this sample denotes: CD45RA+ positively selected. The receptors originated from a man aged 18 to 29 in good health.

The gene calls are TRBV10-3 and TRBJ1-1; D remains unclear. V shed 6 bases and J shed 4 bases, with 9 bases lying between them. CDR1 and CDR2 from the germline V gene are ENHRY and SYGVKD. The length of the CDR3 is 12 residues. CDR3 sequence: CAIRQWGTEAFF. CDR3 coding DNA: TGTGCCATCAGGCAGTGGGGCACTGAAGCTTTCTTT.

This clone has only a few counts. The rearrangement uses TRBV2 and TRBJ2-2, with D unclear. Germline values: CDR1 SNHLY, CDR2 FYNNEI. V gave up 6 bases and J gave up 6 bases, with 11 bases separating them. CDR3 length: 13 amino acids. The CDR3 DNA reads as TGTGCCAGCAGGGCAGCAAGACCCGGGGAGCTGTTTTTT. Protein: CASRAARPGELFF.

The rearrangement joins TRBV28 to TRBJ1-2; D call uncertain. Trimming left V 2 bases short and J 4 bases short, with 14 bases between. The CDR3 runs 15 residues. The germline V gene encodes CDR1 MDHEN and CDR2 SYDVKM. DNA for the CDR3: TGTGCCAGCAGTTTAAGGGTAGGGTACAGCTATGGCTACACCTTC. This sequence encodes CASSLRVGYSYGYTF.

This rearrangement joins TRBV30 to TRBJ2-1; D may be TRBD2 (6 bases). The CDR3 loop spans 15 amino acids. CDR1 is GTSNPN and CDR2 is SVGIG in the germline V gene (reference sequence). V lost 0 bases and J lost 9, with 18 bases in between. For the CDR3, the DNA is TGTGCCTGGAGTGTCGGGGGTAGCGTTAATGGTGAGCAGTTCTTC. Translating it yields CAWSVGGSVNGEQFF. Filled out from reference TRBV30 and TRBJ2-1, the complete variable domain reads SQTIHQWPATLVQPVGSPLSLECTVEGTSNPNLYWYRQAAGRGLQLLFYSVGIGQISSEVPQNLSASRPQDRQFILSSKKLLLSDSGFYLCAWSVGGSVNGEQFFGPGTRLTVL.

The chain joins TRBV7-2 to TRBJ2-5, with D perhaps TRBD1 (5 bases). Trimming removed 6 bases at V and 5 bases at J, with 22 bases between. This CDR3 spans 16 amino acids. Germline V gene lookup returns CDR1 SGHTA and CDR2 FQGNSA. CDR3 nucleotides: TGTGCCAGCAGTCAAAGGATGGGCAGGGCTGCGGAGACCCAGTACTTC. This codes for CASSQRMGRAAETQYF.

The CDR3 region is CASSPTELFTDTQYF. The CDR3 coding sequence is TGTGCCAGCAGCCCTACGGAGCTCTTCACAGATACGCAGTATTTT. The V and J genes are TRBV11-2 and TRBJ2-3; no reliable D call. Trimming cost V 5 bases and J 2 bases, with 14 bases left between them. CDR3 length equals 15 residues. Germline CDR1 and CDR2: SGHAT and FQNNGV.

The chain recombines TRBV19 with TRBJ2-7, with D perhaps TRBD1 (6 bases). The CDR3 covers 12 residues. Trimming left V 9 bases short and J 5 bases short, with 14 bases between. The V gene's germline CDR1 is LNHDA and CDR2 SQIVND (reference sequence). The CDR3 spells CASAEQGNEQYF. As DNA, the CDR3 is TGTGCCAGCGCGGAACAGGGCAACGAGCAGTACTTC.

V is TRBV7-9 and J is TRBJ2-3; 12 bases agree with TRBD2. The germline CDR1 and CDR2 sequences are SEHNR and FQNEAQ (reference sequence). Trimming at V came to 2 bases and at J to 4 bases, leaving 7 bases not matched to a gene. The CDR3 runs 17 residues. CDR3: CASSLYLAGGTADTQYF. The CDR3 DNA follows: TGTGCCAGCAGCTTATATCTAGCGGGGGGGACGGCAGATACGCAGTATTTT. The full variable domain, completed using reference TRBV7-9 and TRBJ2-3, is DTGVSQNPRHKITKRGQNVTFRCDPISEHNRLYWYRQTLGQGPEFLTYFQNEAQLEKSRLLSDRFSAERPKGSFSTLEIQRTEQGDSAMYLCASSLYLAGGTADTQYFGPGTRLTVL.

The chain uses TRBV2 and TRBJ2-7; 9 bases line up with TRBD2. The CDR3 has 17 residues. J gave up 2 bases and V 4 bases, and 12 bases lay outside the gene matches. CDR1 is SNHLY, CDR2 FYNNEI, per germline. The CDR3 reads CASSALLMREGAYEQYF. The CDR3 nucleotides read TGTGCCAGCAGTGCCCTCCTTATGCGGGAGGGTGCCTACGAGCAGTACTTC.

The chain combines TRBV6-5 with TRBJ1-6, with 7 bases matching TRBD1. CDR1 and CDR2 (germline): MNHEY, SVGAGI. Germline trimming cut 6 bases from V and 10 bases from J; bases unmatched to any gene: 9. The CDR3 totals 14 residues. This CDR3 reads CASSRPGQPSPLHF. CDR3 sequence (DNA): TGTGCCAGCAGCCGACCGGGACAGCCATCACCCCTCCACTTT.

The genes are TRBV2 and TRBJ2-3; 8 nucleotides line up with TRBD2. CDR3 length: 15 residues. Germline CDR1 and CDR2: SNHLY and FYNNEI. The V segment lost 7 bases and the J segment 3 bases; nucleotides outside the gene matches: 9. The CDR3 sequence is CASTLRGALTDTQYF. The CDR3 DNA sequence: TGTGCCAGCACCCTGCGGGGGGCCCTGACAGATACGCAGTATTTT.

The chain combines TRBV5-6 with TRBJ2-1, with unresolved D. Trimming took off 0 bases at V and 10 bases at J, with 11 bases between the two ends. The CDR3 has 13 residues. The V gene's germline CDR1 is SGHDT and CDR2 YYEEEE. The CDR3 DNA follows: TGTGCCAGCAGCTTGGGCCCTCTCAGAGAGCAGTTCTTC. Protein product: CASSLGPLREQFF. The full variable domain, with the rest looked up from reference TRBV5-6 and TRBJ2-1, is DAGVTQSPTHLIKTRGQQVTLRCSPKSGHDTVSWYQQALGQGPQFIFQYYEEEERQRGNFPDRFSGHQFPNYSSELNVNALLLGDSALYLCASSLGPLREQFFGPGTRLTVL.

Points on this clone: The same CDR3 can be traced to other DNA sequences in this sample. As DNA, the CDR3 is TGCGCCAGCAGCCAAGATGCAGGCGTCAATCAGCCCCAGCATTTT. Protein sequence: CASSQDAGVNQPQHF. The V gene is TRBV4-1, the J gene TRBJ1-5; no clear D gene. Germline V lookup: CDR1 MGHRA, CDR2 YSYEKL. The CDR3 loop spans 15 amino acids. Trimming shortened V by 0 bases and J by 3 bases, and 9 bases separated the two germline ends.

The chain uses TRBV7-9 and TRBJ2-3, with D tentatively TRBD1 or TRBD2 (5 bases each). With 5 bases removed from V and 1 base from J, the gap between germline ends came to 13 bases. The CDR3 has 15 amino acids. CDR1 is SEHNR, CDR2 FQNEAQ, per germline (reference sequence). CDR3 protein: CASSASRGGTDTQYF. The DNA of the CDR3 is TGTGCCAGCAGCGCCAGCAGAGGGGGCACAGATACGCAGTATTTT. Variable domain in full (rest from reference TRBV7-9 and TRBJ2-3): DTGVSQNPRHKITKRGQNVTFRCDPISEHNRLYWYRQTLGQGPEFLTYFQNEAQLEKSRLLSDRFSAERPKGSFSTLEIQRTEQGDSAMYLCASSASRGGTDTQYFGPGTRLTVL.

The V call is TRBV18, the J call TRBJ2-3; 11 nucleotides match TRBD2. V lost 1 base to trimming and J lost 7 bases; unmatched junction nucleotides: 10. This CDR3 spans 17 amino acids. CDR1 is KGHSH, CDR2 LQKENI, per germline. Here the CDR3 reads CASSPRLAGGEGNTQYF. The CDR3 DNA reads TGTGCCAGCTCACCACGCCTAGCGGGGGGAGAGGGAAATACGCAGTATTTT.

The rearrangement links TRBV2 to TRBJ1-5; D is perhaps TRBD1 (5 bases). Trimming cost V 5 bases and J 4 bases, with 18 bases left between them. The CDR3 has 16 amino acids. Germline values: CDR1 SNHLY, CDR2 FYNNEI. The CDR3 region has the DNA TGTGCCAGCAGTCCCGAAACCGGGACCCGTAATCAGCCCCAGCATTTT. Protein product: CASSPETGTRNQPQHF.

V usage is TRBV9 and J usage is TRBJ1-5, with D hard to call. Per germline, CDR1 SGDLS and CDR2 YYNGEE. CDR3 length: 15 amino acids. V shed 0 bases and J shed 3 bases, with 10 bases lying between them. CDR3 sequence (DNA): TGTGCCAGCAGCGTAGAAGGATGGGACAATCAGCCCCAGCATTTT. The encoded protein is CASSVEGWDNQPQHF.

The J gene is TRBJ1-5, the V gene TRBV14; D gene ambiguous. Germline-derived CDR1 and CDR2 are SGHDN and FVKESK. V was pared by 1 base and J by 0 bases, with 13 bases between. The CDR3 loop spans 17 amino acids. CDR3 sequence (DNA): TGTGCCAGCAGCCAAGCTGACCGCACCTATAGCAATCAGCCCCAGCATTTT. Its protein product is CASSQADRTYSNQPQHF.

This clone turned up a few times. Other DNA sequences in this specimen translate into the identical CDR3. The gene calls are TRBV30 and TRBJ2-7; unclear D gene. This CDR3 contains 11 residues. V was pared by 2 bases and J by 1 base, with 3 bases between. The V gene's germline CDR1 is GTSNPN and CDR2 SVGIG (reference sequence). CDR3 sequence (DNA): TGTGCCTGGAGTCAATCCTACGAGCAGTACTTC. Translating gives CAWSQSYEQYF.

The chain joins TRBV6-1 to TRBJ2-3, with D possibly matching TRBD1 (6 bases). V was cut by 10 bases and J by 9 bases, with 14 bases left in between. The germline V gene encodes CDR1 MNHNS and CDR2 SASEGT. The CDR3 length is 11 residues. CDR3 residues: CATPGVGTQYF. DNA of the CDR3: TGTGCCACCCCAGGGGTGGGCACGCAGTATTTT.

V usage is TRBV2 and J usage is TRBJ2-7; the D gene could be TRBD1 or TRBD2 (5 bases each). Per germline, CDR1 SNHLY and CDR2 FYNNEI. Trimming removed 8 bases from V and 10 bases from J, with 15 bases in between. The CDR3 consists of 11 residues. The CDR3 here is CASVQRDGQYF. CDR3 sequence (DNA): TGTGCCAGCGTCCAGAGGGACGGTCAGTACTTC. The whole variable domain, remainder taken from reference TRBV2 and TRBJ2-7, is EPEVTQTPSHQVTQMGQEVILRCVPISNHLYFYWYRQILGQKVEFLVSFYNNEISEKSEIFDDQFSVERPDGSNFTLKIRSTKLEDSAMYFCASVQRDGQYFGPGTRLTVT.

V usage is TRBV2 and J usage is TRBJ1-2; 7 nucleotides match TRBD1. The germline gives CDR1 SNHLY, CDR2 FYNNEI. This CDR3 contains 13 residues. V shed 4 bases, J shed 6 bases, and the junction held 5 bases outside the gene matches. The DNA of the CDR3 is TGTGCCAGCAGTGTTACAGGGGAAGATGGCTACACCTTC. Encoded protein: CASSVTGEDGYTF.

The V gene is TRBV28, the J gene TRBJ2-6; a weak D match, TRBD2 (6 bases). V was trimmed by 5 bases and J by 1 base, leaving 18 bases between them. The germline CDR1 and CDR2 sequences are MDHEN and SYDVKM. The CDR3 extends over 18 amino acids. Here the CDR3 reads CASSPPGLILSGANVLTF. The DNA for the CDR3 is TGTGCCAGCAGTCCCCCGGGACTGATCTTATCTGGGGCCAACGTCCTGACTTTC. Full variable domain (remainder filled in from reference TRBV28 and TRBJ2-6): DVKVTQSSRYLVKRTGEKVFLECVQDMDHENMFWYRQDPGLGLRLIYFSYDVKMKEKGDIPEGYSVSREKKERFSLILESASTNQTSMYLCASSPPGLILSGANVLTFGAGSRLTVL.

On this clone itself: Other DNA sequences in the same sample also yield this CDR3. The chain has TRBV25-1 and TRBJ2-5; TRBD2 matches 8 bases. Trimming at V came to 3 bases and at J to 4 bases, leaving 4 bases not matched to a gene. Germline CDR1 is MGHDK and CDR2 is SYGVNS. This CDR3 region has 14 residues. This chain's CDR3 is CASSDLAGGETQYF. CDR3 coding DNA: TGTGCCAGCAGTGATCTGGCGGGAGGAGAGACCCAGTACTTC.